Here is one T cell receptor (beta chain) with its context. In this sample, this clone turned up many times. Its antigen is currently not known. No base-level quality is on record; no much larger clone is a single base apart. No patient had received any treatment before thyroid surgery. The study retrospectively analysed patient clinical samples collected from about 2012 to 2018 using T-cell receptor beta sequencing. The germline V gene encodes CDR1 SGHAT and CDR2 FQNNGV. V is reduced by 2 bases and J by 8 bases, leaving a spacing of 10 bases between them. The CDR3, from cysteine to phenylalanine, totals 13 residues. The only DNA kept is the CDR3, 39 bases in frame from the first base. This entry is derived from a study of metastatic and nonmetastatic thyroid tumors (dated by TCRdb to the early 2020s). In the study overall: The researchers compared repertoires between peripheral blood samples and tumor or nodule tissue samples from patients with malignant or benign thyroid disease.

Summary of the overall study and its limitations: In both blood and tumor samples, TCR beta diversity was reported to be significantly higher in malignant tumors than in benign nodules.

Receptors were amplified or captured by PCR. Sequencing took place on an Illumina HiSeq 4000. The TCR beta-chain CDR3 region of each patient was profiled by high-throughput sequencing. The authors processed their data as follows. The researchers built a classifier to tell apart papillary thyroid cancer patients with distant metastasis, based on CDR3 differences among clinicopathological groups. The Shannon index was used to measure repertoire diversity, and the Morisita-Horn index was used to measure how similar tumor and blood repertoires were. The public reads were quality trimmed at Q25 with fastp and then assembled into clones with MiXCR by TCRdb, keeping productive beta chains. These V and J calls rely on TCRdb rather than the paper's analysis. The sample yields some 11,000 clones; over 25% were counted once. The ten biggest clones cover 8% to 11% of the sample.

This receptor was identified in a male donor with papillary thyroid cancer or a benign thyroid nodule (not recorded which). Some clones in this sample may be carry-over from other donors' samples. Sequenced input: tumor tissue. Here the chain combines TRBV11-2 and TRBJ2-4, and TRBD1 may be the D gene, going by 5 matching bases. The encoded CDR3 is CASSLRQWDIQYF. The DNA is TGTGCCAGCAGCTTAAGACAGTGGGACATTCAGTACTTC.